This T cell receptor beta chain comes out of a study of T cells in Graves' hyperthyroidism and ophthalmopathy. CDR1 is SQVTM, CDR2 ANQGSEA, per germline. V was clipped by 3 bases and J by 3 bases; unmatched bases: 6. The length of the CDR3 is 15 residues. Amplification yielded TCR beta CDR3 regions, with RNA transcripts as the source. The primer set for the first-round RT-PCR of the TCR CDR3 was HTBI. TCRdb independently ran MiXCR on the multiplex PCR reads; one entry per CDR3 protein. Among about 380,000 distinct CDR3 sequences listed, 18% were seen once. This TCR derives from a man between 18 and 35 years old with Graves' ophthalmopathy. The chain links TRBV29-1 to TRBJ2-2, with TRBD2 matching over 8 bases. Material for sequencing was blood. For the CDR3, the DNA is TGCAGCGTTGACTGTAAGCGGGAGTACACCGGGGAGCTGTTTTTT. It specifies CSVDCKREYTGELFF.